Below are 5 T cell receptor beta chains sequenced from a single sample in a study of glioma-infiltrating T cells. The iRepertoire nested amplicon-rescue multiplex PCR amplified TCR alpha and beta CDR3s from RNA. One entry per CDR3 protein results from TCRdb running MiXCR on the multiplex PCR reads. This sample carries approximately 140,000 distinct CDR3 sequences, around 25% of them seen once, and the ten largest clones take about 30%. Sequenced input: glioma tissue, nonneoplastic brain tissue, or PBMCs (not recorded which). The receptors here all came from a human donor with low-grade glioma or glioblastoma, undergoing nonglioma brain surgery, or in good health (not recorded which).

This clonotype was detected only a few times. The chain joins TRBV7-6 to TRBJ2-1; D may be TRBD1 (7 bases). The CDR3 is made up of 15 amino acids. With 7 bases removed from V and 0 bases from J, the gap between germline ends came to 13 bases. The germline gives CDR1 SGHVS, CDR2 FNYEAQ. For the CDR3, the DNA is TGTGCCAGCAATTCAGGGGGGAGCTCCTACAATGAGCAGTTCTTC. As protein: CASNSGGSSYNEQFF.

This chain uses TRBV20-1 with TRBJ1-1; D gene unclear. In germline, CDR1 is DFQATT, CDR2 SNEGSKA (reference sequence). V shed 1 base and J shed 0 bases, with 6 bases lying between them. This CDR3 is 13 amino acids long. CDR3 in DNA: TGCAGTGCTAGAGGGTCCTTGAACACTGAAGCTTTCTTT. It translates to CSARGSLNTEAFF.

This clonotype appeared many times. The chain links TRBV4-1 to TRBJ2-3; D is unresolved. Between the trimmed V and J ends, which lost 2 bases and 2 bases, there was a span of 2 bases. The CDR3 contains 12 residues. Germline V lookup: CDR1 MGHRA, CDR2 YSYEKL. The CDR3 loop reads CASSQNTDTQYF. Here the CDR3 DNA reads TGCGCCAGCAGCCAAAACACAGATACGCAGTATTTT.

The genes are TRBV6-4 and TRBJ2-1; perhaps TRBD1 as D (6 bases). The germline CDR1 and CDR2 sequences are MRHNA and SNTAGT. V was shortened by 5 bases and J by 5 bases, with 10 bases between the two germline ends. The CDR3 contains 13 residues. CDR3 in amino acids: CASSKQGDNEQFF. CDR3 nucleotides: TGTGCCAGCAGTAAACAGGGAGACAATGAGCAGTTCTTC.

This clonotype was found many times. The chain links TRBV20-1 to TRBJ2-5, with D unresolved. The CDR3 runs 11 residues. Between the trimmed V and J ends, which lost 6 bases and 0 bases, there was a span of 5 bases. Germline V gene data show CDR1 as DFQATT and CDR2 as SNEGSKA (reference sequence). In DNA, the CDR3 is TGCAGTGCACGACACCAAGAGACCCAGTACTTC. This encodes CSARHQETQYF.